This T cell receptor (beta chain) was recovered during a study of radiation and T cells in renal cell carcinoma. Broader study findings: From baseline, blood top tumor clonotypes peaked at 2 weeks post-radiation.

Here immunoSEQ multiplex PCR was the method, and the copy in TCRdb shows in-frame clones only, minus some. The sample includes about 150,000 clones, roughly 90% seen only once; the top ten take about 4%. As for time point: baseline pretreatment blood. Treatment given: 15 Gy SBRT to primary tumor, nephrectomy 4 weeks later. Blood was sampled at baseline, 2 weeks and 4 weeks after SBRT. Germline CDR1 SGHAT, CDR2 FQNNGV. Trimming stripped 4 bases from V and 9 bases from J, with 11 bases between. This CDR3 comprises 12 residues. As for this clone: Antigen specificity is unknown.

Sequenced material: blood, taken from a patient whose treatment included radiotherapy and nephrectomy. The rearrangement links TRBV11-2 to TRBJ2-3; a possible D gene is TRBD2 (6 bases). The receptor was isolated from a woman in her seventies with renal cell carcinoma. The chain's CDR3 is CASSSGLETQYF. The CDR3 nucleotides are TGTGCCAGCAGCTCGGGACTGGAGACGCAGTATTTT.